This TCR beta chain was obtained from a study of response to subunit inactivated influenza vaccine. General study points: Each seasonal flu vaccination may recruit only limited new T cells, authors suggested.

Comments on this clonotype: What it binds is not known.

TCRdb ran MiXCR on the RT-PCR reads and lists one entry per CDR3 protein. Of some 150,000 distinct CDR3 sequences listed, 12% are singletons. The CDR3 length is 12 residues. Germline CDR1 is SGHVS and CDR2 is FNYEAQ. V was pared by 3 bases and J by 6 bases, with 7 bases between. These data are also associated with another study on T cells expressing NK-cell markers. That publication notes: The authors made TCR beta cDNA libraries by 5'RACE template switching. This switching added a universal primer site and UMIs. These clonotypes also led the CD3+CD56-NKG2C+ fraction in four donors. HCMV specificity of the expanded NKG2C+ T cell clones was not established.

This chain connects TRBV7-6 to TRBJ2-3; D gene ambiguous. The material was CD8+ T cells sorted from PBMCs, obtained about 13 days after vaccination. The sequence was obtained from a man in his fifties or sixties who received an inactivated influenza vaccine. CDR3 sequence (DNA): TGTGCCAGCAGCTTCGGCAAGGATACGCAGTATTTT. This sequence encodes CASSFGKDTQYF.